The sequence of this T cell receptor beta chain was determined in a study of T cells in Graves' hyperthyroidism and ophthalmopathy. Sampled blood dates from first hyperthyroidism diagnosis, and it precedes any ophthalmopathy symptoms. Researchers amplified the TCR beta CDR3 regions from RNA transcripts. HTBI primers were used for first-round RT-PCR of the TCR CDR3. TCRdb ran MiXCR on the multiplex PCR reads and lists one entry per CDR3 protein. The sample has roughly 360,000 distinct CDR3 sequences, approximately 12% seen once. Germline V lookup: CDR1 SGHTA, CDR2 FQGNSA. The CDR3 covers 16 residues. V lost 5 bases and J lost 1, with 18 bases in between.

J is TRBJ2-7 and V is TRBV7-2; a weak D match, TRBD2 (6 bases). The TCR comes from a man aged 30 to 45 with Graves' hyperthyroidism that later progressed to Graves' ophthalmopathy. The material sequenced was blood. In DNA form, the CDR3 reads TGTGCCAGCAGCATATCCTCGGGGACTGCATCCTACGAGCAGTACTTC. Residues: CASSISSGTASYEQYF.